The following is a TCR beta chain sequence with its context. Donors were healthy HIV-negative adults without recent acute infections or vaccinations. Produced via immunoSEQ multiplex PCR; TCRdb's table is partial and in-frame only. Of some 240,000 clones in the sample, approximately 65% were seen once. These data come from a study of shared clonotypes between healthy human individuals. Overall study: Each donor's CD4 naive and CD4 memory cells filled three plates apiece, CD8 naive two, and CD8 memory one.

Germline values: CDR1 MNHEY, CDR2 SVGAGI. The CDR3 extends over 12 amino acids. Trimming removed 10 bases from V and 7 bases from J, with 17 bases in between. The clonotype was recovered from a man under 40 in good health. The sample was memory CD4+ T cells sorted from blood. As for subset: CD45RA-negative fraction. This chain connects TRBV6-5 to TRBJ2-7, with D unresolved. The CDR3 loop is CATTHNPLEQYF. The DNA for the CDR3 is TGTGCCACCACACACAATCCCCTAGAGCAGTACTTC.